This entry lists 30 T cell receptor beta chains sequenced from one sample in a study of response to subunit inactivated influenza vaccine. TCRdb redid the calling of the RT-PCR reads with MiXCR, one entry per CDR3 protein. The table lists more than 400,000 distinct CDR3 sequences, about 7.2% of them singletons. The sample in question was PBMCs from blood, obtained about 24 months after vaccination. These receptors were taken from a man in his fifties or sixties who received an inactivated influenza vaccine.

In its sample, this clonotype was seen a few times. The chain employs TRBV7-2 and TRBJ2-2; D remains ambiguous. CDR1 SGHTA and CDR2 FQGNSA come from the germline V gene. This CDR3 has 14 residues. Trimming took 1 base from V and 7 from J, leaving 10 bases between them. The CDR3 DNA follows: TGTGCCAGCAGCTTAGACAGTCTGGTCGGGGAGCTGTTTTTT. Its translation: CASSLDSLVGELFF.

In this sample, this clonotype turned up a few times. J is TRBJ1-3 and V is TRBV25-1; 7 bases agree with TRBD1. The CDR3 sequence is 18 residues long. V was clipped by 0 bases and J by 3 bases; unmatched bases: 11. The germline V gene encodes CDR1 MGHDK and CDR2 SYGVNS. The CDR3 loop reads CASSEYLGGGGSGNTIYF. Written as DNA, the CDR3 is TGTGCCAGCAGTGAATATCTTGGTGGAGGGGGCAGTGGAAACACCATATATTTT.

V is TRBV5-1 and J is TRBJ2-3; 15 bases are a match to TRBD2. The length of the CDR3 is 19 residues. CDR1 SGHRS and CDR2 YFSETQ come from the germline V gene. With 4 bases clipped from V and 0 bases from J, the junction kept 9 bases outside the gene matches. CDR3 sequence: CASSPGLAGGEGSTDTQYF. The CDR3 DNA reads as TGCGCCAGCAGCCCGGGACTAGCGGGAGGCGAGGGGAGCACAGATACGCAGTATTTT.

Only a few counts were recorded for this clonotype. The CDR3 coding sequence is TGCAGTGCTAGAAGAAGCGGAACTAGGGGAGAGACCCAGTACTTC. Its protein is CSARRSGTRGETQYF. The chain links TRBV20-1 to TRBJ2-5, with D perhaps TRBD1 or TRBD2 (5 bases each). The CDR3 sequence is 15 residues long. Germline CDR1 is DFQATT and CDR2 is SNEGSKA (reference sequence). V gave up 2 bases and J gave up 4 bases, with 17 bases separating them.

To note about this clonotype: One junction end does not reproduce the germline sequence, and a read error may be involved. This rearrangement joins TRBV4-3 to TRBJ2-6, with D possibly being TRBD1 (5 bases). This CDR3 is built from 13 residues. The V gene's germline CDR1 is LGHNA and CDR2 YSLEER. CDR3 in DNA: TGCGCCAGCAGCCTGGCTGGGGCCAACGTCCTGGCTTTC. Its translation: CASSLAGANVLAF.

This clonotype was seen repeatedly, ten times or more. The chain uses TRBV9 and TRBJ2-7, with D uncertain. CDR1 is SGDLS and CDR2 is YYNGEE in the germline V gene. CDR3 length: 15 residues. V was trimmed by 4 bases and J by 4 bases, leaving 18 bases between them. CDR3 amino acids: CASSPTQFLIYEQYF. In DNA form, the CDR3 reads TGTGCCAGCAGCCCCACACAGTTTTTGATTTACGAGCAGTACTTC. Looking up the rest from reference TRBV9 and TRBJ2-7 gives the full variable domain: DSGVTQTPKHLITATGQRVTLRCSPRSGDLSVYWYQQSLDQGLQFLIQYYNGEERAKGNILERFSAQQFPDLHSELNLSSLELGDSALYFCASSPTQFLIYEQYFGPGTRLTVT.

This clonotype was picked up many times. A single base separates this from a much larger clone, so it may be a read error. The V and J genes are TRBV7-2 and TRBJ1-5, with a possible D match to TRBD1 (5 bases). From germline, CDR1 is SGHTA and CDR2 FQGNSA. The CDR3 runs to 15 residues. Trimming left V 1 base short and J 2 bases short, with 9 bases between. The CDR3 reads CASSLGRVGNQPQHF. CDR3 coding DNA: TGTGCCAGCAGCTTAGGCAGGGTCGGCAATCAGCCCCAGCATTTT. Full variable domain (rest looked up from reference TRBV7-2 and TRBJ1-5): GAGVSQSPSNKVTEKGKDVELRCDPISGHTALYWYRQSLGQGLEFLIYFQGNSAPDKSGLPSDRFSAERTGGSVSTLTIQRTQQEDSAVYLCASSLGRVGNQPQHFGDGTRLSIL.

The rearrangement joins TRBV11-2 to TRBJ2-2; TRBD2 aligns across 8 bases. V gave up 3 bases and J gave up 6 bases; unmatched junction bases: 6. Germline loops: CDR1 SGHAT, CDR2 FQNNGV. The CDR3 totals 15 residues. CDR3 sequence: CASSFPGLGAGELFF. The CDR3 nucleotides are TGTGCCAGCAGCTTCCCGGGACTAGGAGCCGGGGAGCTGTTTTTT.

The chain is built from TRBV7-9 and TRBJ2-7, with TRBD2 matching over 7 bases. CDR1 SEHNR and CDR2 FQNEAQ come from the germline V gene (reference sequence). Trimming cost V 5 bases and J 3 bases; bases outside gene matches: 10. This CDR3 has 15 residues. The CDR3 loop is CASSPGGTNNYEQYF. Here the CDR3 DNA reads TGTGCCAGCAGCCCGGGCGGGACTAATAACTACGAGCAGTACTTC.

This clonotype was recorded many times. The CDR3, as DNA: TGTGCCAGCAGCTTAGGGGGCTCGAACACTGAAGCTTTCTTT. Translating gives CASSLGGSNTEAFF. This sequence joins TRBV11-3 and TRBJ1-1, with D possibly being TRBD1 (5 bases). Trimming cost V 1 base and J 1 base, with 7 bases left between them. In germline, CDR1 is SGHNT, CDR2 YENEEA. The CDR3 contains 14 residues.

This clonotype was found many times. V usage is TRBV12-3 or TRBV12-4 and J usage is TRBJ2-2; D uncertain. The V gene lost 7 bases and the J gene lost 8 bases, with 11 bases spanning the gap. The CDR3 is made up of 12 amino acids. CDR3 region: CASTPSSGELFF. The CDR3 DNA reads TGTGCCAGCACCCCTTCGTCGGGGGAGCTGTTTTTT.

This clonotype occurred a few times. The V gene is TRBV15, the J gene TRBJ2-3; no definite D call. This CDR3 has 13 residues. The germline gives CDR1 LNHNV, CDR2 YYDKDF (reference sequence). Trimming left V 2 bases short and J 8 bases short, with 11 bases between. The CDR3 DNA reads as TGTGCCACCAGCAGACAGGATTCGGGTACGCAGTATTTT. This codes for CATSRQDSGTQYF.

This clonotype was detected a few times. This chain uses TRBV7-2 with TRBJ1-5; D is unresolved. This CDR3 has 12 amino acids. The germline gives CDR1 SGHTA, CDR2 FQGNSA. The V and J ends lost 5 bases and 11 bases respectively, with 13 bases between them. CDR3 in DNA: TGTGCCAGCAGCCACGATACTCGGGCCCAGCATTTT. Its translation is CASSHDTRAQHF.

This clonotype came up many times. The rearrangement uses TRBV7-2 and TRBJ2-1; 7 bases are a match to TRBD1. Germline V gene lookup returns CDR1 SGHTA and CDR2 FQGNSA. The ends lost 5 bases at V and 0 bases at J; junction bases unmatched: 4. The CDR3 is 15 amino acids. The CDR3 spells CASSTDRNSYNEQFF. As DNA, the CDR3 is TGTGCCAGCAGCACGGACAGGAACTCCTACAATGAGCAGTTCTTC.

The V and J genes are TRBV5-1 and TRBJ2-3, with D perhaps being TRBD1 or TRBD2 (6 bases each). The V end lost 6 bases, the J end lost 7 bases, and 21 bases lay between the germline ends. The CDR3 loop spans 15 amino acids. CDR1 SGHRS and CDR2 YFSETQ come from the germline V gene. The CDR3 loop reads CASNPRGPGLNTQYF. The CDR3 DNA sequence: TGCGCCAGCAACCCCCGGGGGCCAGGGTTGAATACGCAGTATTTT.

The chain carries TRBV6-5 and TRBJ2-5; D remains ambiguous. The CDR3 extends over 12 amino acids. Germline V gene sequence: CDR1 MNHEY, CDR2 SVGAGI. V shed 6 bases and J shed 0 bases, with 5 bases lying between them. CDR3 nucleotides: TGTGCCAGCAGGACACACCAAGAGACCCAGTACTTC. This encodes CASRTHQETQYF.

This clonotype was counted a few times. The chain uses TRBV14 and TRBJ2-7, with no clear D. Looked up from germline, CDR1 is SGHDN and CDR2 is FVKESK. The CDR3 loop spans 13 amino acids. Trimming took 1 base from V and 9 from J, leaving 13 bases between them. CDR3: CASSQAASLAQYF. In nucleotides, the CDR3 is TGTGCCAGCAGCCAAGCCGCGAGCCTTGCGCAGTACTTC.

The rearrangement uses TRBV29-1 and TRBJ2-7; no clear D. Trimming left V 1 base short and J 4 bases short, with 20 bases between. The germline V gene has CDR1 SQVTM and CDR2 ANQGSEA. This CDR3 is built from 16 residues. CDR3 sequence: CSVEVYYSGVSYEQYF. The CDR3 bases are TGCAGCGTTGAAGTGTACTACAGTGGGGTGTCATACGAGCAGTACTTC.

This clonotype was observed at least ten times. This rearrangement joins TRBV28 to TRBJ2-2, with D perhaps TRBD2 (5 bases). V lost 8 bases to trimming and J lost 2 bases, with 24 bases between them. The germline gives CDR1 MDHEN, CDR2 SYDVKM. The CDR3 spans 18 residues. CDR3 bases: TGTGCCAGCCTTATTGGGAAGCCTTGGGAGAGAAACACCGGGGAGCTGTTTTTT. This gives the protein CASLIGKPWERNTGELFF. The full variable domain, rest sourced from reference TRBV28 and TRBJ2-2, is DVKVTQSSRYLVKRTGEKVFLECVQDMDHENMFWYRQDPGLGLRLIYFSYDVKMKEKGDIPEGYSVSREKKERFSLILESASTNQTSMYLCASLIGKPWERNTGELFFGEGSRLTVL.

The chain recombines TRBV7-2 with TRBJ2-1; 11 nucleotides line up with TRBD2. CDR1 is SGHTA, CDR2 FQGNSA, per germline. This CDR3 is 15 amino acids long. V dropped 3 bases and J dropped 6; count of bases not matched to a gene: 4. CDR3: CASSFRLAGFNEQFF. Written as DNA, the CDR3 is TGTGCCAGCAGCTTTAGACTAGCGGGGTTCAATGAGCAGTTCTTC.

This clonotype was observed a handful of times. This chain joins TRBV6-1 and TRBJ2-5; TRBD1 agrees at 8 bases. The ends lost 5 bases at V and 5 bases at J; junction bases unmatched: 10. The CDR3 has 15 amino acids. In germline, CDR1 is MNHNS, CDR2 SASEGT. The CDR3 coding sequence is TGTGCCAGCAGTCGTCCCGGGACAGGCGCGGAGACCCAGTACTTC. It codes for CASSRPGTGAETQYF.

J is TRBJ2-7 and V is TRBV10-3; 10 bases align to TRBD2. V shed 2 bases and J 0 bases; nucleotides not matched to a gene: 7. CDR3 size: 17 residues. The germline V gene encodes CDR1 ENHRY and CDR2 SYGVKD. CDR3 region: CAISEGLASGSSYEQYF. The CDR3 DNA reads TGTGCCATCAGTGAGGGTTTGGCTAGCGGGAGCTCCTACGAGCAGTACTTC.

The chain is built from TRBV13 and TRBJ2-5, with TRBD2 matching over 13 bases. CDR1 and CDR2 from the germline V gene are PRHDT and FYEKMQ (reference sequence). Trimming removed 3 bases from V and 0 bases from J; junction bases left unmatched: 4. The CDR3 extends over 17 amino acids. The CDR3 loop is CASSFPTSGGNQETQYF. For the CDR3, the DNA is TGTGCCAGCAGCTTCCCGACTAGCGGGGGGAACCAAGAGACCCAGTACTTC.

This clonotype was counted a few times. This rearrangement joins TRBV7-2 to TRBJ2-1; 9 positions match TRBD2. CDR1 SGHTA and CDR2 FQGNSA come from the germline V gene. CDR3 length: 15 residues. Trimming removed 7 bases from V and 6 bases from J; junction bases left unmatched: 10. CDR3 region: CASTSGTSNRNEQFF. DNA of the CDR3: TGTGCCAGCACCTCCGGGACTAGCAACCGCAATGAGCAGTTCTTC.

The rearrangement uses TRBV5-1 and TRBJ2-7; D remains unclear. Per germline, CDR1 SGHRS and CDR2 YFSETQ. V dropped 0 bases and J dropped 0 bases, with 10 bases sitting between them. The CDR3 extends over 15 amino acids. CDR3 loop: CASSLARLSSYEQYF. The CDR3 nucleotides are TGCGCCAGCAGCTTGGCTAGGTTGAGCTCCTACGAGCAGTACTTC.

This clonotype has only a few counts. The rearrangement links TRBV11-2 to TRBJ2-1; tentatively, D is TRBD1 or TRBD2 (6 bases each). The length of the CDR3 is 15 residues. The germline V gene encodes CDR1 SGHAT and CDR2 FQNNGV. V gave up 1 base and J gave up 2 bases, with 9 bases separating them. CDR3 sequence reads: CASSLVRGAYNEQFF. DNA of the CDR3: TGTGCCAGCAGCTTAGTTAGGGGGGCCTACAATGAGCAGTTCTTC.

J is TRBJ2-2 and V is TRBV12-3 or TRBV12-4; 11 positions match TRBD2. With 5 bases clipped from V and 3 bases from J, the junction kept 5 bases outside the gene matches. The CDR3 runs to 16 residues. CDR3 sequence (DNA): TGTGCCAGCAGTAAAGGACTAGCGGGTTACACCGGGGAGCTGTTTTTT. This encodes CASSKGLAGYTGELFF.

In this sample, this clonotype turned up a few times. DNA of the CDR3: TGTGCCAGCAGCTTAATGAGGGGGCGAAGTGCTTTCTTT. Amino acid sequence: CASSLMRGRSAFF. The chain links TRBV7-2 to TRBJ1-1; TRBD1 aligns across 7 bases. After removal of 2 bases from V and 11 bases from J, the junction contained 8 bases not matched to a gene. This CDR3 region has 13 residues. The germline gives CDR1 SGHTA, CDR2 FQGNSA.

Ten or more counts support this clonotype. CDR3 in DNA: TGTGCCAGCAAGTCCGGGGCCTCCTACGAGCAGTACTTC. Protein product: CASKSGASYEQYF. The chain recombines TRBV28 with TRBJ2-7; D may match TRBD1 or TRBD2 (5 bases each). Trimming removed 7 bases from V and 0 bases from J, with 10 bases in between. The CDR3 contains 13 residues. Germline values: CDR1 MDHEN, CDR2 SYDVKM.

The CDR3 spells CASSPKRRGGQFF. For the CDR3, the DNA is TGTGCCAGCAGCCCGAAGAGGAGGGGCGGGCAGTTCTTC. This chain links TRBV3-1 with TRBJ2-1; perhaps TRBD2 as D (6 bases). The ends were cut back, 4 bases at V and 12 bases at J, with 16 bases in the middle. The CDR3 consists of 13 residues. In germline, CDR1 is LGHDT, CDR2 YNNKEL (reference sequence).